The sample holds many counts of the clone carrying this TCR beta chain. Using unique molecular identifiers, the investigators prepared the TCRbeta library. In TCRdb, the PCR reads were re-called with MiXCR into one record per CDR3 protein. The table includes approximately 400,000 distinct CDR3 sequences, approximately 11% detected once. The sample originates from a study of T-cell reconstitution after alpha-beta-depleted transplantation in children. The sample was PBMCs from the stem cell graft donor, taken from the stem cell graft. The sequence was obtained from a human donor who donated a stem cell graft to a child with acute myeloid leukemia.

The CDR3 spells CASSSTGVTGELFF. In DNA, the CDR3 is TGTGCCAGCAGCTCCACCGGGGTCACCGGGGAGCTGTTTTTT. This chain links TRBV5-6 with TRBJ2-2; D perhaps matches TRBD2 (5 bases). This CDR3 is built from 14 residues. Trimming left V 3 bases short and J 4 bases short, with 10 bases between. Germline assignment: CDR1 SGHDT and CDR2 YYEEEE.